This T cell receptor beta chain was retrieved from a study of vaccination effects on CD4 cells after COVID-19. The culture ran for about 10 days, and then CD4+ T cells were isolated. Half-medium exchanges with IL-2 medium took place on days 3 and 7. Points from the study as a whole: The vaccine-induced clones of healthy vaccinees included only 1 of 255 that cross-reacted with common cold coronaviruses. The study found marked clonal contraction of infection- and vaccine-induced clones late after vaccination.

Some clones are missing from TCRdb's copy, which holds only in-frame ones; the method was immunoSEQ multiplex PCR. The sample has fewer than 40,000 clones, roughly 65% seen once. In the case of this clone: The antigen is not known.

CDR3 size: 11 residues. CDR1 and CDR2 from the germline V gene are SQVTM and ANQGSEA. Between the trimmed V and J ends, which lost 7 bases and 6 bases, there was a span of 13 bases. The starting material was CD4+ T cells from PBMCs cultured without peptide, obtained before COVID-19 vaccination. The sequence came from a human donor who received a COVID-19 vaccine. The V gene is TRBV29-1, the J gene TRBJ2-7, with D possibly TRBD1 on 6 matching bases. CDR3 amino acids: CSAGQLGEQYF. Here the CDR3 DNA reads TGCAGCGCTGGACAGCTAGGCGAGCAGTACTTC.